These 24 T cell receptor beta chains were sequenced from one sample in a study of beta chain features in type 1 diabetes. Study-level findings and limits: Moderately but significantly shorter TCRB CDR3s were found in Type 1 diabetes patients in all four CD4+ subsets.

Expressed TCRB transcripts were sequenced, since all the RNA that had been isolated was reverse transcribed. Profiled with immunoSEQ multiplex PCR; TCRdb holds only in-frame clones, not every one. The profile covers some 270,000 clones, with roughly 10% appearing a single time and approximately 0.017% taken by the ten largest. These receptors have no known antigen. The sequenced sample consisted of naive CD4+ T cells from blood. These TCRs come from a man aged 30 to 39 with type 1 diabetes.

The CDR3 region is CASRTGTGEETQYF. As DNA, the CDR3 is TGCGCCAGCAGGACCGGGACAGGAGAAGAGACCCAGTACTTC. The gene calls are TRBV5-1 and TRBJ2-5; 8 bases align to TRBD1. Trimming at V came to 5 bases and at J to 3 bases, leaving 6 bases not matched to a gene. The CDR3 is 14 amino acids. The germline V gene encodes CDR1 SGHRS and CDR2 YFSETQ.

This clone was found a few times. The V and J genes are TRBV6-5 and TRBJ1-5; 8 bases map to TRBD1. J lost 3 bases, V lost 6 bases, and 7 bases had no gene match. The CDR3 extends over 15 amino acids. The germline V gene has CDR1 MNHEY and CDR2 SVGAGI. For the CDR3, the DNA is TGTGCCAGCAGCCCTGACAGGGGAAACAATCAGCCCCAGCATTTT. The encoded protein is CASSPDRGNNQPQHF.

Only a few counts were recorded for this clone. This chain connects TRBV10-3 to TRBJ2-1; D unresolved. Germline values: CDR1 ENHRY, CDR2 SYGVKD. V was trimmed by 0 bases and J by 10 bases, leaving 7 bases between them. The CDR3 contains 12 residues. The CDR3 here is CAISESRREQFF. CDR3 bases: TGTGCCATCAGTGAGTCGAGGCGGGAGCAGTTCTTC.

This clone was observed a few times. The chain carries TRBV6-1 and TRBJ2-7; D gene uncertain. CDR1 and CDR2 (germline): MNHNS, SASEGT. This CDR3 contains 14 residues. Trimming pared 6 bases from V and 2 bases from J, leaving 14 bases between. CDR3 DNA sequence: TGTGCCAGCAGCTCCGTCGGGTCCGCCTACGAGCAGTACTTC. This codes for CASSSVGSAYEQYF.

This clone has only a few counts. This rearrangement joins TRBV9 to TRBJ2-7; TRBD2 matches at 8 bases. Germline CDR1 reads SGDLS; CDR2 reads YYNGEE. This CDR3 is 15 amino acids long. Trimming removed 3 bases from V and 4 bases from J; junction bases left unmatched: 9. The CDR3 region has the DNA TGTGCCAGCAGCGCTGCGGCGGTAGCGGGATACGAGCAGTACTTC. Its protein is CASSAAAVAGYEQYF.

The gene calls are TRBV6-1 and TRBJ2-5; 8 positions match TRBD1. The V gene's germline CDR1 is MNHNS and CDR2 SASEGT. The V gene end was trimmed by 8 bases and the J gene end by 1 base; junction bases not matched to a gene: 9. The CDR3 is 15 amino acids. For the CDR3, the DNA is TGTGCCAGCGGGGGAGCCGGGACAGGCCAAGAGACCCAGTACTTC. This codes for CASGGAGTGQETQYF.

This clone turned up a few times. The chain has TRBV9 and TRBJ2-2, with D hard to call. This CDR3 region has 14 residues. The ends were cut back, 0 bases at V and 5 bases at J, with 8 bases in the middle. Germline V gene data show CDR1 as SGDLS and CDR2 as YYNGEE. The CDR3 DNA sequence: TGTGCCAGCAGCGTAGGTGTCTCTACCGGGGAGCTGTTTTTT. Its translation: CASSVGVSTGELFF.

In DNA form, the CDR3 reads TGTGCCAGCAGTTTGTGGGGAGGTAGTGAGCAGTTCTTC. The encoded protein is CASSLWGGSEQFF. The chain uses TRBV27 and TRBJ2-1; D may be TRBD2 (6 bases). Trimming took off 3 bases at V and 9 bases at J, with 12 bases between the two ends. CDR3 length: 13 amino acids. Germline V gene lookup returns CDR1 MNHEY and CDR2 SMNVEV (reference sequence).

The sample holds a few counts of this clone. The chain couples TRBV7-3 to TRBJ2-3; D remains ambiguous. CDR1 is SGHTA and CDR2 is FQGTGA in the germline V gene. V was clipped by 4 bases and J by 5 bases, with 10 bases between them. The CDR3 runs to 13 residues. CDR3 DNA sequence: TGTGCCAGCAGCTCACAGACCCGAGATACGCAGTATTTT. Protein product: CASSSQTRDTQYF.

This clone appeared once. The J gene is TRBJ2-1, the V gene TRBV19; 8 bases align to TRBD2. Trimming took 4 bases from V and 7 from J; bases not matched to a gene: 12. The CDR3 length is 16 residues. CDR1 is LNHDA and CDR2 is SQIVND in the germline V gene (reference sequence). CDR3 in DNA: TGTGCCAGTAGTAACCCCGGGGGGGCAGTAGGGAATGAGCAGTTCTTC. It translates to CASSNPGGAVGNEQFF.

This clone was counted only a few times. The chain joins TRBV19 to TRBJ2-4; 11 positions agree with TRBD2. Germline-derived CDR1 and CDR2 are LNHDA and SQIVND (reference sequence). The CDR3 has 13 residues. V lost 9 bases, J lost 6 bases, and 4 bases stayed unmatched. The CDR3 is CASHTSGGNIQYF. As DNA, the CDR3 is TGTGCCAGCCATACTAGCGGGGGAAACATTCAGTACTTC.

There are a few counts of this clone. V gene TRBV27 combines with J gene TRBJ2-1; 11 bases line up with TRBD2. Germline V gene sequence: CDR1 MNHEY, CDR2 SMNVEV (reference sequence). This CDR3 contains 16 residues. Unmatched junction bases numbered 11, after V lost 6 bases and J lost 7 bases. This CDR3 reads CASRSFSGGGGNEQFF. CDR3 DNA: TGTGCCAGCAGGTCCTTTAGCGGGGGGGGAGGAAATGAGCAGTTCTTC.

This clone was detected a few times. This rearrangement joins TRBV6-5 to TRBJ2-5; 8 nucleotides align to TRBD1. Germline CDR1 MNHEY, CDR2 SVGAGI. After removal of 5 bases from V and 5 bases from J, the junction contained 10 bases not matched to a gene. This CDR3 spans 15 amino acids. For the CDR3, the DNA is TGTGCCAGCAGTCGCACAGGGGGAAGCAAGGAGACCCAGTACTTC. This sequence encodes CASSRTGGSKETQYF.

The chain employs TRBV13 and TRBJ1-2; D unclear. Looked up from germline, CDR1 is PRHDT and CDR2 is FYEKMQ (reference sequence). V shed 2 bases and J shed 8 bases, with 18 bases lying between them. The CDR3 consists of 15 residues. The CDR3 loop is CASSLQQSVTMGYTF. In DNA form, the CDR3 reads TGTGCCAGCAGCTTACAGCAGAGCGTAACTATGGGCTACACCTTC. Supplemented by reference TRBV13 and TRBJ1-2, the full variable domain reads AAGVIQSPRHLIKEKRETATLKCYPIPRHDTVYWYQQGPGQDPQFLISFYEKMQSDKGSIPDRFSAQQFSDYHSELNMSSLELGDSALYFCASSLQQSVTMGYTFGSGTRLTVV.

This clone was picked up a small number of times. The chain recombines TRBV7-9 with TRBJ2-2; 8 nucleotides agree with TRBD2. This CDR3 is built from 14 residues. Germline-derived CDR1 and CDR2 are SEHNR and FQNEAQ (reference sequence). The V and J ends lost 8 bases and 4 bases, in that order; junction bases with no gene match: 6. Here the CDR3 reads CASVPGGRTGELFF. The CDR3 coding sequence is TGTGCCAGCGTCCCGGGGGGGCGCACCGGGGAGCTGTTTTTT.

CDR3 bases: TGTGCCAGCAGCGTAGACGAGGGAAACTCCTACAATGAGCAGTTCTTC. It encodes CASSVDEGNSYNEQFF. The genes are TRBV9 and TRBJ2-1; D perhaps matches TRBD2 (5 bases). V lost 0 bases and J 0 bases, leaving 10 bases between the germline ends. Per germline, CDR1 SGDLS and CDR2 YYNGEE. CDR3 length equals 16 residues.

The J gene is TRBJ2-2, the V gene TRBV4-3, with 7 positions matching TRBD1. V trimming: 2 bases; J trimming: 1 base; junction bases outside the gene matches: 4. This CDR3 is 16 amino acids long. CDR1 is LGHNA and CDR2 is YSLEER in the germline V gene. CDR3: CASSQQGERNTGELFF. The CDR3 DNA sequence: TGCGCCAGCAGCCAACAGGGGGAGCGGAACACCGGGGAGCTGTTTTTT.

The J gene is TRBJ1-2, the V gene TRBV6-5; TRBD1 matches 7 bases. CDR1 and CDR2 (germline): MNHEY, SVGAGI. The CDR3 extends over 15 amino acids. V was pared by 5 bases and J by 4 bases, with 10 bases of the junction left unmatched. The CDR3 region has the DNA TGTGCCAGCAGTGCAACAGGGGCGATGGGCTATGGCTACACCTTC. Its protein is CASSATGAMGYGYTF.

The CDR3 is CSASGSYEQYF. The CDR3 DNA reads TGCAGCGCCTCCGGGAGCTACGAGCAGTACTTC. The chain has TRBV29-1 and TRBJ2-7; tentative D call: TRBD2 (6 bases). V lost 7 bases, J lost 3 bases, and 10 bases lay in between. Germline V gene sequence: CDR1 SQVTM, CDR2 ANQGSEA. The CDR3 consists of 11 residues.

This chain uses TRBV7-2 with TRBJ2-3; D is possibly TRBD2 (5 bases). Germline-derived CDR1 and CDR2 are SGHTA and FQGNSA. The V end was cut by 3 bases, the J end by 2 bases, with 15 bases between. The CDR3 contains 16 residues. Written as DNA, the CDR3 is TGTGCCAGCAGCTTCCGAGGCGGGTTTTACACAGATACGCAGTATTTT. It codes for CASSFRGGFYTDTQYF.

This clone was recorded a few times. The CDR3 here is CASSVAGGGVDYGYTF. CDR3 DNA: TGTGCCAGCAGCGTAGCGGGGGGCGGCGTAGACTATGGCTACACCTTC. The chain employs TRBV9 and TRBJ1-2; a weak D match, TRBD1 (6 bases). CDR1 and CDR2 (germline): SGDLS, YYNGEE. This CDR3 has 16 residues. V was cut by 0 bases and J by 3 bases, with 15 bases left in between.

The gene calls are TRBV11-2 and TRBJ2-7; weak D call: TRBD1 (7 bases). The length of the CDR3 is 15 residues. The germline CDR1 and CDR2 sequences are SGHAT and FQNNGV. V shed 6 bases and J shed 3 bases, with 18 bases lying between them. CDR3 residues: CASRRPGGLGYEQYF. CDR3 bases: TGTGCCAGCAGACGACCAGGGGGGTTGGGCTACGAGCAGTACTTC.

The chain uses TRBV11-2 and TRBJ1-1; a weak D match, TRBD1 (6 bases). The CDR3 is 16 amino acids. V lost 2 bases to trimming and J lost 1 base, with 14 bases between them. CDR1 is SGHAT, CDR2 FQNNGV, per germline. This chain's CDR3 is CASSLRQDWENTEAFF. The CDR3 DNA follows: TGTGCCAGCAGCTTACGACAGGATTGGGAGAACACTGAAGCTTTCTTT.

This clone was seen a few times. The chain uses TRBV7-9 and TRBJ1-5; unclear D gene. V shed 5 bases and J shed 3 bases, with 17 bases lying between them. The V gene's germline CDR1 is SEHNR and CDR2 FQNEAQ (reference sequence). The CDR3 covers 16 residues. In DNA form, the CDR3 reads TGTGCCAGCAGCCCCTTGGGAGGACGTGACAATCAGCCCCAGCATTTT. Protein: CASSPLGGRDNQPQHF.